The 26 T cell receptor beta chains reported below all come from one sample, sequenced in a study of blood T cell repertoires in COVID-19. Measured with immunoSEQ multiplex PCR; TCRdb has only the in-frame clones, and not every one. The sample lists roughly 130,000 clones, more than 75% occurring once. The source material was peripheral blood. The receptor set was obtained from a woman in her 70s with COVID-19, enrolled during active disease.

The gene calls are TRBV9 and TRBJ2-7, with TRBD1 matching over 7 bases. Germline CDR1 and CDR2: SGDLS and YYNGEE. The CDR3 runs to 14 residues. Unmatched junction bases numbered 10, after V lost 10 bases and J lost 0 bases. CDR3 protein: CAGYTGTDSYEQYF. CDR3 nucleotides: TGTGCCGGATACACCGGGACAGACTCCTACGAGCAGTACTTC. Using reference TRBV9 and TRBJ2-7 for the parts outside the CDR3, the full variable domain is DSGVTQTPKHLITATGQRVTLRCSPRSGDLSVYWYQQSLDQGLQFLIQYYNGEERAKGNILERFSAQQFPDLHSELNLSSLELGDSALYFCAGYTGTDSYEQYFGPGTRLTVT.

The V and J genes are TRBV27 and TRBJ2-5, with TRBD2 matching over 8 bases. CDR3 length: 14 residues. After removal of 6 bases from V and 5 bases from J, the junction contained 8 bases not matched to a gene. Germline values: CDR1 MNHEY, CDR2 SMNVEV (reference sequence). CDR3 coding DNA: TGTGCCAGCAGGCCCAGCGGGGGTCGTGAGACCCAGTACTTC. It specifies CASRPSGGRETQYF.

The chain uses TRBV4-2 and TRBJ2-5, with 7 nucleotides matching TRBD1. Germline trimming cut 0 bases from V and 2 bases from J; bases unmatched to any gene: 6. The CDR3 runs to 16 residues. Germline assignment: CDR1 LGHNA and CDR2 YNFKEQ. This chain's CDR3 is CASSQDRDSLQETQYF. The CDR3 nucleotides read TGTGCCAGCAGCCAAGACCGGGACAGCCTTCAAGAGACCCAGTACTTC.

The chain couples TRBV30 to TRBJ1-3, with D maybe TRBD1 (5 bases). The CDR3 is 17 residues long. V was cut by 2 bases and J by 2 bases, with 19 bases left in between. Germline CDR1 and CDR2: GTSNPN and SVGIG (reference sequence). The chain's CDR3 is CAWSTSGPGKAGNTIYF. The CDR3 DNA follows: TGTGCCTGGAGTACCTCAGGCCCAGGGAAAGCTGGAAACACCATATATTTT.

Here the CDR3 reads CASSLQQGPNEKLFF. In DNA, the CDR3 is TGTGCCAGCAGTCTGCAACAGGGTCCTAATGAAAAACTGTTTTTT. The chain employs TRBV27 and TRBJ1-4; D may be TRBD1 (6 bases). Trimming took off 5 bases at V and 3 bases at J, with 13 bases between the two ends. Germline CDR1 is MNHEY and CDR2 is SMNVEV (reference sequence). There are 15 residues in the CDR3.

The chain combines TRBV5-1 with TRBJ2-3; TRBD2 aligns across 7 bases. The germline V gene has CDR1 SGHRS and CDR2 YFSETQ. The CDR3 length is 16 residues. The ends lost 0 bases at V and 3 bases at J; junction bases unmatched: 7. CDR3 bases: TGCGCCAGCAGCTTGGCCGGGGCGGGGGAGACAGATACGCAGTATTTT. It translates to CASSLAGAGETDTQYF.

The rearrangement links TRBV10-3 to TRBJ1-2; D is undetermined. Looked up from germline, CDR1 is ENHRY and CDR2 is SYGVKD. This CDR3 region has 14 residues. V dropped 7 bases and J dropped 5 bases, with 17 bases sitting between them. CDR3 region: CAINLGGEGYGYTF. CDR3 coding DNA: TGTGCCATCAACTTAGGCGGCGAAGGATATGGCTACACCTTC.

The chain has TRBV5-1 and TRBJ2-2; D unclear. The germline gives CDR1 SGHRS, CDR2 YFSETQ. The CDR3 runs 15 residues. V was cut by 1 base and J by 6 bases, with 13 bases left in between. CDR3 nucleotide sequence: TGCGCCAGCAGCTTGTCTTCCCTGGGCGCCGGGGAGCTGTTTTTT. It translates to CASSLSSLGAGELFF.

The CDR3 loop reads CASSQEATGAETQYF. CDR3 nucleotides: TGCGCCAGCAGCCAGGAAGCCACAGGGGCAGAGACCCAGTACTTC. The chain carries TRBV4-3 and TRBJ2-5, with 7 bases matching TRBD1. Germline CDR1 LGHNA, CDR2 YSLEER. V trimming: 3 bases; J trimming: 4 bases; junction bases outside the gene matches: 8. The CDR3 sequence is 15 residues long.

This rearrangement joins TRBV30 to TRBJ1-2, with D perhaps TRBD1 (6 bases). V dropped 5 bases and J dropped 2 bases, with 15 bases sitting between them. This CDR3 has 14 residues. The germline V gene has CDR1 GTSNPN and CDR2 SVGIG (reference sequence). CDR3 amino acids: CAWVAGALNYGYTF. The CDR3 DNA is TGTGCCTGGGTGGCAGGGGCCCTCAACTATGGCTACACCTTC.

The chain joins TRBV5-8 to TRBJ1-5; no reliable D call. The CDR3 has 15 amino acids. Trimming took off 2 bases at V and 0 bases at J, with 9 bases between the two ends. Germline V lookup: CDR1 SGHTS, CDR2 YDEGEE. The CDR3 reads CASSFDRDSNQPQHF. The CDR3 DNA is TGTGCCAGCAGCTTTGACCGGGATAGCAATCAGCCCCAGCATTTT.

The gene calls are TRBV29-1 and TRBJ2-2; D is possibly TRBD2 (5 bases). The CDR3 is 12 amino acids. CDR1 SQVTM and CDR2 ANQGSEA come from the germline V gene. V lost 4 bases, J lost 7 bases, and 10 bases lay in between. CDR3 sequence (DNA): TGCAGCGTTGTAGGGAGTGGCGGGGAGCTGTTTTTT. Translation: CSVVGSGGELFF.

The V call is TRBV11-2, the J call TRBJ1-2; D remains unclear. CDR1 and CDR2 (germline): SGHAT, FQNNGV. CDR3 length: 15 residues. Trimming cost V 1 base and J 0 bases, with 9 bases left between them. DNA for the CDR3: TGTGCCAGCAGCTTAGTGGGCAGAGCTAACTATGGCTACACCTTC. Residues: CASSLVGRANYGYTF.

This clone has a handful of counts. This chain uses TRBV6-1 with TRBJ1-2, with TRBD1 as a possible D gene (5 bases). CDR3 size: 15 residues. The V gene lost 3 bases and the J gene lost 5 bases, with 16 bases spanning the gap. The germline V gene encodes CDR1 MNHNS and CDR2 SASEGT. CDR3 protein: CASSELQDMPYGYTF. CDR3 bases: TGTGCCAGCAGTGAGCTGCAGGACATGCCTTATGGCTACACCTTC.

The gene calls are TRBV7-6 and TRBJ1-1; 8 positions match TRBD1. From germline, CDR1 is SGHVS and CDR2 FNYEAQ. The CDR3 is made up of 14 amino acids. Trimming removed 5 bases from V and 0 bases from J; junction bases left unmatched: 2. The CDR3 nucleotides are TGTGCCAGCAGCCCGGGACAGGTGAACACTGAAGCTTTCTTT. Protein sequence: CASSPGQVNTEAFF.

The chain links TRBV9 to TRBJ2-5, with a tentative D call TRBD2 (5 bases). The CDR3 is made up of 14 amino acids. Germline CDR1 is SGDLS and CDR2 is YYNGEE. V dropped 3 bases and J dropped 0 bases, with 9 bases sitting between them. As DNA, the CDR3 is TGTGCCAGCAGCGCAGCGGTGTACCAAGAGACCCAGTACTTC. Translated, it gives CASSAAVYQETQYF.

J is TRBJ1-2 and V is TRBV6-5; TRBD1 agrees at 7 bases. CDR1 is MNHEY, CDR2 SVGAGI, per germline. V shed 5 bases and J 8 bases; nucleotides not matched to a gene: 14. The CDR3 covers 15 residues. Here the CDR3 reads CASSPGQAYSRGYTF. The CDR3 DNA reads as TGTGCCAGCAGTCCCGGACAGGCTTATTCCCGGGGCTACACCTTC.

The chain recombines TRBV5-1 with TRBJ1-2; the match to TRBD1 covers 9 bases. After removal of 5 bases from V and 4 bases from J, the junction contained 9 bases not matched to a gene. The CDR3 covers 15 residues. Germline V gene lookup returns CDR1 SGHRS and CDR2 YFSETQ. In DNA, the CDR3 is TGCGCCAGCAGAATAGGAGGGACAGGGATCTATGGCTACACCTTC. This encodes CASRIGGTGIYGYTF.

The V gene is TRBV13, the J gene TRBJ2-2; 10 bases fit TRBD2. The CDR3 extends over 16 amino acids. Germline trimming cut 4 bases from V and 5 bases from J; bases unmatched to any gene: 7. Germline CDR1 and CDR2: PRHDT and FYEKMQ (reference sequence). The CDR3 protein is CASSSASGGPTGELFF. As DNA, the CDR3 is TGTGCCAGCAGCTCAGCTAGCGGGGGACCTACCGGGGAGCTGTTTTTT.

This clone was recorded only once. At one boundary the junction diverges from the germline segment, which might be a read error. This chain connects TRBV27 to TRBJ2-1; 9 bases match TRBD1. CDR3 length: 14 residues. Looked up from germline, CDR1 is MNHEY and CDR2 is SMNVEV (reference sequence). CDR3 DNA sequence: TGTGCCAGCCACAGGACAGGGGACTACAGTGAGCAGTTCTTC. Amino acids: CASHRTGDYSEQFF.

This clone came up a few times. The rearrangement joins TRBV18 to TRBJ2-1; 8 bases agree with TRBD1. The CDR3 is 16 residues long. Trimming removed 1 base from V and 5 bases from J; junction bases left unmatched: 7. The germline gives CDR1 KGHSH, CDR2 LQKENI. The CDR3: CASSPQRDRGHNEQFF. CDR3 coding DNA: TGTGCCAGCTCACCACAGAGAGACAGGGGACACAATGAGCAGTTCTTC.

V usage is TRBV19 and J usage is TRBJ1-1; D gene uncertain. Looked up from germline, CDR1 is LNHDA and CDR2 is SQIVND (reference sequence). Trimming removed 4 bases at V and 10 bases at J, with 19 bases between. The length of the CDR3 is 14 residues. The CDR3 reads CASSNGWRRAVAFF. CDR3 DNA sequence: TGTGCCAGTAGTAACGGGTGGAGAAGAGCTGTAGCTTTCTTT.

This chain joins TRBV5-5 and TRBJ2-7; D is ambiguous. The CDR3 loop spans 12 amino acids. Germline V lookup: CDR1 SGHKS, CDR2 YYEKEE (reference sequence). Trimming pared 0 bases from V and 2 bases from J, leaving 3 bases between. The CDR3 nucleotides are TGTGCCAGCAGCTTGGCCGCCTACGAGCAGTACTTC. Residues: CASSLAAYEQYF.

Only a few counts were recorded for this clone. CDR3 protein: CASSRGTGSLYGYTF. As DNA, the CDR3 is TGCGCCAGCAGCCGAGGGACAGGGAGCCTCTATGGCTACACCTTC. V is TRBV4-1 and J is TRBJ1-2; 9 bases map to TRBD1. Germline V gene sequence: CDR1 MGHRA, CDR2 YSYEKL. The trim removed 4 bases at V and 4 bases at J, leaving 7 bases unmatched. CDR3 length equals 15 residues.

This chain uses TRBV20-1 with TRBJ2-3; unclear D gene. Between the trimmed V and J ends, which lost 6 bases and 6 bases, there was a span of 10 bases. Germline CDR1 DFQATT, CDR2 SNEGSKA (reference sequence). The CDR3 is 11 residues long. CDR3 DNA: TGCAGTGCGCTAACCGGGGATACGCAGTATTTT. Protein: CSALTGDTQYF.

The rearrangement joins TRBV6-5 to TRBJ1-2; TRBD1 matches 7 bases. Germline V gives CDR1 MNHEY, CDR2 SVGAGI. V trimming: 8 bases; J trimming: 8 bases; junction bases outside the gene matches: 11. The length of the CDR3 is 13 residues. The chain's CDR3 is CASSLRQGNGYTF. DNA for the CDR3: TGTGCCAGCTCCCTTCGACAGGGTAACGGCTACACCTTC.